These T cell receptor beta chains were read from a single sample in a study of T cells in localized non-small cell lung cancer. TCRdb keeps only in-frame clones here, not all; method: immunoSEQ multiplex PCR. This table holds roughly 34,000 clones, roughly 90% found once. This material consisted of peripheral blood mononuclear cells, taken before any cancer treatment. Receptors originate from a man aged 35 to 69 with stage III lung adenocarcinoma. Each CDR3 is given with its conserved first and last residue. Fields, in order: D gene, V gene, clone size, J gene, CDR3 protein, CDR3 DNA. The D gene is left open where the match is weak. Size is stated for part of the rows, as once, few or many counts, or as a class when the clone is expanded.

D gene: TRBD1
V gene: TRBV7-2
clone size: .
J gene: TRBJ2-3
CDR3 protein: CASSSPGGFSTDTQYF
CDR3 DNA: TGTGCCAGCAGCTCTCCAGGGGGATTTAGCACAGATACGCAGTATTTT

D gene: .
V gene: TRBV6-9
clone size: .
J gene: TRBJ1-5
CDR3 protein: CASSLNGIWNQPQHF
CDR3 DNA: TGTGCCAGCAGTTTAAATGGGATTTGGAATCAGCCCCAGCATTTT

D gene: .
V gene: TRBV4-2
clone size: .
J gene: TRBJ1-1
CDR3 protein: CASSQAQGRTFF
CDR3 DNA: TGTGCCAGCAGCCAAGCTCAGGGGAGGACTTTCTTT

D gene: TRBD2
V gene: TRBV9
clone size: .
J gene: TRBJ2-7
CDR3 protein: CASSVGEAGLAYEQYF
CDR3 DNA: TGTGCCAGCAGCGTAGGGGAAGCGGGGTTAGCCTACGAGCAGTACTTC

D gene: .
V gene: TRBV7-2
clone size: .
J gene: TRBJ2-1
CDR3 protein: CASSSGQLNEQFF
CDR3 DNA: TGTGCCAGCAGCTCCGGACAGCTCAATGAGCAGTTCTTC

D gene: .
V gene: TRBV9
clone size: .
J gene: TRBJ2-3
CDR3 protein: CASSVEGGLADTQYF
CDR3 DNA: TGTGCCAGCAGCGTAGAGGGGGGGCTCGCAGATACGCAGTATTTT

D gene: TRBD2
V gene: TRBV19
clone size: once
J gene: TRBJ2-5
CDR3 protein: CASSSGGAAETQYF
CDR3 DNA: TGTGCCAGTAGTAGCGGGGGGGCGGCTGAGACCCAGTACTTC

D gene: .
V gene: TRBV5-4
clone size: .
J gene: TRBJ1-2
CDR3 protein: CASSLGLSYGYTF
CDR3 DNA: TGTGCCAGCAGCCTGGGGCTGTCCTATGGCTACACCTTC

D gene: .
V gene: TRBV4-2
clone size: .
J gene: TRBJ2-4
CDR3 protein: CASSPDKNIQYF
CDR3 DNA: TGTGCCAGCAGCCCGGACAAGAACATTCAGTACTTC

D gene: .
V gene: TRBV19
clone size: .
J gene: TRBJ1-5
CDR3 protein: CASSIRRGNQPQHF
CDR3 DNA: TGTGCCAGTAGTATAAGGCGAGGCAATCAGCCCCAGCATTTT

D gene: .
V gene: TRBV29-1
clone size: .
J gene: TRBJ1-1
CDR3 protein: CSVEAGLNPSAAFF
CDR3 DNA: TGCAGCGTTGAGGCTGGACTAAACCCATCGGCAGCTTTCTTT

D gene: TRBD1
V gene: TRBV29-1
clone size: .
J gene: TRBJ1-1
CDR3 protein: CSVPGQGASVAFF
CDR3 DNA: TGCAGCGTTCCGGGACAGGGGGCGTCGGTTGCTTTCTTT

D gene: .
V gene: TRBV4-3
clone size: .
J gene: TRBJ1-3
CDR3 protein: CASSQGRGLSGNTIYF
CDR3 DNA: TGCGCCAGCAGCCAAGGCCGGGGGCTCTCTGGAAACACCATATATTTT

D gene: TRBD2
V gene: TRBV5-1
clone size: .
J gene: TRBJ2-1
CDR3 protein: CASSREGGLYNEQFF
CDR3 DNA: TGCGCCAGCAGCCGGGAGGGCGGCCTCTACAATGAGCAGTTCTTC

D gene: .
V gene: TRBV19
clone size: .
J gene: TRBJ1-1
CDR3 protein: CASSIRYQGIQNTEAFF
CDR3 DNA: TGTGCCAGTAGTATCCGATATCAGGGTATTCAGAACACTGAAGCTTTCTTT

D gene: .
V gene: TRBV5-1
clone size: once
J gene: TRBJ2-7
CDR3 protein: CASSGGLPTYEQYF
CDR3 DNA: TGCGCCAGCAGCGGAGGACTACCCACCTACGAGCAGTACTTC

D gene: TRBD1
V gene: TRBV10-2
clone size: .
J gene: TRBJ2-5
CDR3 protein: CASSEPRDRRQETQYF
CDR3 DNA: TGCGCCAGCAGTGAGCCCCGGGACAGACGACAAGAGACCCAGTACTTC

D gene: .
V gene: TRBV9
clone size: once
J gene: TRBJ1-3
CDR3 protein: CASSGGNTIYF
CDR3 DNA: TGTGCCAGCAGCGGTGGAAACACCATATATTTT

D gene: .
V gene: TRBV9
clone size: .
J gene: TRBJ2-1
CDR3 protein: CASSDRAASYNEQFF
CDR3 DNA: TGTGCCAGCAGCGATCGGGCAGCTTCCTACAATGAGCAGTTCTTC

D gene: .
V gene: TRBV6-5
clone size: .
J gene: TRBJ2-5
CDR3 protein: CASKTGQRGTQYF
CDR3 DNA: TGTGCCAGCAAAACCGGGCAGAGGGGGACCCAGTACTTC

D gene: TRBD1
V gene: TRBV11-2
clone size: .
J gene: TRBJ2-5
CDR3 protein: CASSIGAGTGETQYF
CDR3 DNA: TGTGCCAGCAGCATAGGGGCAGGGACAGGGGAGACCCAGTACTTC

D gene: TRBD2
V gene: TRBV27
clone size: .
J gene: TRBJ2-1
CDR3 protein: CASSLTSGGAGEQFF
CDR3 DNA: TGTGCCAGCAGTCTGACTAGCGGGGGGGCCGGTGAGCAGTTCTTC

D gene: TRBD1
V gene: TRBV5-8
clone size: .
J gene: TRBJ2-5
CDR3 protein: CASSRGQGVGETQYF
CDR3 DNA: TGTGCCAGCAGCCGCGGACAGGGGGTTGGAGAGACCCAGTACTTC

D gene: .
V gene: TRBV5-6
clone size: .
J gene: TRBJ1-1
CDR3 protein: CASSFRVRADTEAFF
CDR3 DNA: TGTGCCAGCAGCTTCCGTGTCAGGGCGGACACTGAAGCTTTCTTT

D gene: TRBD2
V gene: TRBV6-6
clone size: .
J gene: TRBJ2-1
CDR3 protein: CASSLITSGGTNEQFF
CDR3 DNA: TGTGCCAGCAGCCTCATCACTAGCGGGGGAACCAATGAGCAGTTCTTC

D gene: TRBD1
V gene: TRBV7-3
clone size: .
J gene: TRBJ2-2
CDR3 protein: CASSREGQGRSGELFF
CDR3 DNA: TGTGCCAGCAGCAGGGAGGGACAGGGACGCTCCGGGGAGCTGTTTTTT

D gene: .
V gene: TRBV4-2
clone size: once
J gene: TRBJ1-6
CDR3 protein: CASSQLDRSKLLHF
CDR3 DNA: TGTGCCAGCAGCCAACTCGACAGGTCTAAACTCCTCCACTTT

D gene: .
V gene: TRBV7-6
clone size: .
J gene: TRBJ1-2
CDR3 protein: CASSPERASFGGGYTF
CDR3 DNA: TGTGCCAGCAGCCCCGAGAGGGCCTCGTTCGGTGGTGGCTACACCTTC

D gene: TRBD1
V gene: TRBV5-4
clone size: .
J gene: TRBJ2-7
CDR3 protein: CASSFGQGSYEQYF
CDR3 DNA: TGTGCCAGCAGCTTCGGACAGGGATCCTACGAGCAGTACTTC

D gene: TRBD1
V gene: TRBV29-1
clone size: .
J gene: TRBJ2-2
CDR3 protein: CSVEGNRGVTGELFF
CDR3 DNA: TGCAGCGTTGAAGGCAACAGGGGAGTAACCGGGGAGCTGTTTTTT

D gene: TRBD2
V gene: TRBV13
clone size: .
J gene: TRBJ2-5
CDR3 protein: CASTARAGSKTQYF
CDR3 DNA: TGTGCCAGCACGGCACGAGCGGGGTCGAAGACCCAGTACTTC

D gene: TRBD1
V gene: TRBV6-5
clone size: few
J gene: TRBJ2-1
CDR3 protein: CASKGTGTSYNEQFF
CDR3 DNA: TGTGCCAGCAAAGGGACAGGAACATCCTACAATGAGCAGTTCTTC

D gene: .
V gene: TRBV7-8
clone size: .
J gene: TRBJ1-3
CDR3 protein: CASSLGRKGSSGNTIYF
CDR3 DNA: TGTGCCAGCAGCTTAGGTCGAAAGGGGTCCTCTGGAAACACCATATATTTT

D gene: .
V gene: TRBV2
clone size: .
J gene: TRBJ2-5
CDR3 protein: CASSKLGETQYF
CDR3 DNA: TGTGCCAGCAGCAAACTGGGGGAGACCCAGTACTTC

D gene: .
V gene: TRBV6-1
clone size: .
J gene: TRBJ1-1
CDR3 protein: CASSILVNTEAFF
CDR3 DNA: TGTGCCAGCAGTATACTAGTGAACACTGAAGCTTTCTTT

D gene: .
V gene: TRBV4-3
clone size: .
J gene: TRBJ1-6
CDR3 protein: CASSQDGGGGNSPLHF
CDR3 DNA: TGCGCCAGCAGCCAAGATGGAGGGGGTGGCAATTCACCCCTCCACTTT

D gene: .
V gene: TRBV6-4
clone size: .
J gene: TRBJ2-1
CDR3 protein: CASRRGGNSYEQFF
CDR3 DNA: TGTGCCAGCAGGCGCGGGGGCAACTCCTATGAGCAGTTCTTC

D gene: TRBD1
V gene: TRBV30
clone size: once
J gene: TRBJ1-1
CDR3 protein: CAWSVMVVQGAVTEAFF
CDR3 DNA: TGTGCCTGGAGTGTAATGGTAGTCCAGGGGGCGGTCACTGAAGCTTTCTTT

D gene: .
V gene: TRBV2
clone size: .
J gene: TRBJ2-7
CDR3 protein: CASSGSPTTYEQYF
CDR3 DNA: TGTGCCAGCAGTGGTTCCCCGACAACCTACGAGCAGTACTTC

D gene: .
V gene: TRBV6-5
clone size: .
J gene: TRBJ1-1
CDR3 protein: CASSYSRWVNTEAFF
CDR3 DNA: TGTGCCAGCAGTTACTCGCGTTGGGTCAACACTGAAGCTTTCTTT

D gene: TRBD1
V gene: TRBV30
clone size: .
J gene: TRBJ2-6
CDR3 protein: CAWSPGQYTSGANVLTF
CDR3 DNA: TGTGCCTGGAGTCCGGGACAGTATACTTCTGGGGCCAACGTCCTGACTTTC

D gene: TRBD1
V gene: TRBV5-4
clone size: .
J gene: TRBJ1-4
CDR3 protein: CASSLVGQGSTNEKLFF
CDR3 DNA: TGTGCCAGCAGCTTGGTTGGACAGGGGTCAACTAATGAAAAACTGTTTTTT

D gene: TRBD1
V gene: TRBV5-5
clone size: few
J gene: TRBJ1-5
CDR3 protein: CASSSPRWTGISQPQHF
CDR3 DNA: TGTGCCAGCAGCTCGCCCCGGTGGACAGGGATTAGTCAGCCCCAGCATTTT